In its sample, the clone carrying this T cell receptor beta chain was seen once. This entry belongs to a study of blood T cell repertoires in COVID-19. In the study overall: Acute-phase and convalescent COVID-19 samples originated in the United States, Italy and Spain. The analysed material was cDNA or gDNA that came from T cells, B-cell-depleted T cells, or PBMCs.

In the authors' methods: It was from reference gene primer amplification that nucleated cell counts were estimated. The data were produced by immunoSEQ multiplex PCR, yet TCRdb's version contains in-frame clones alone and is incomplete. Clone size and the V and J calls come from that table; the DNA yielded D and trimming. The repertoire includes 90,000 to 130,000 clones, 86% of them detected once, and 4.5% sits in the top ten. This CDR3 comprises 16 residues. V lost 3 bases, J lost 0 bases, and 5 bases stayed unmatched. Germline V gene lookup returns CDR1 KGHSH and CDR2 LQKENI. The rearrangement joins TRBV18 to TRBJ2-1; 7 bases map to TRBD1. Sequences were obtained from peripheral blood. This sequence originates from a middle-aged man with acute or convalescent COVID-19. This chain's CDR3 is CASSPDRRSSYNEQFF. CDR3 nucleotides: TGTGCCAGCTCACCGGACAGGCGGAGCTCCTACAATGAGCAGTTCTTC.